This T cell receptor beta chain was identified in a study of beta chain features in type 1 diabetes. On the study more broadly: Patients did not differ from healthy donors in age, gender or cell yield. Examination covered 100 million to 140 million sorted cells spanning all samples.

Every isolated RNA sample was fully reverse transcribed, so sequencing captured expressed TCRB transcripts. The table came from immunoSEQ multiplex PCR; TCRdb's copy has only in-frame clones and leaves some out. The sample carries about 300,000 clones, 7% to 9% recorded once. V lost 6 bases, J lost 5 bases, and 14 bases lay in between. Germline CDR1 and CDR2: MNHEY and SVGAGI. The CDR3 has 13 amino acids. Worth noting for this clone: Its specificity is not known.

Study-level results: Moderately but significantly shorter TCRB CDR3s were found in Type 1 diabetes patients in all four CD4+ subsets.

V and J are TRBV6-5 and TRBJ2-7, with D uncertain. The clonotype comes from a woman aged 18-29 years in good health. The sample was central memory CD4+ T cells from blood. The CDR3 spells CASRSTASHEQYV. DNA for the CDR3: TGTGCCAGCAGATCCACGGCTTCCCACGAGCAGTACGTC.